One sample yielded the 22 T cell receptor beta chains listed below, sequenced in a study of T cell repertoires in cytomegalovirus infection. For these receptors, no antigen is known. TCRdb reprocessed the reads via MiXCR and lists one record per CDR3 protein. Among 450,000 to 600,000 distinct CDR3 sequences listed, about 42% were seen once. The starting material was cultured PBMCs, obtained from culture after CMV antigen stimulation. Receptors originate from a human donor in good health (CMV status not recorded). Some clones in this sample may be carry-over from other donors' samples.

Here the CDR3 reads CSARLAYEQYF. The CDR3 DNA follows: TGCAGTGCTAGATTAGCTTACGAGCAGTACTTC. The gene calls are TRBV20-1 and TRBJ2-7; no reliable D call. The CDR3 spans 11 residues. Germline V gene data show CDR1 as DFQATT and CDR2 as SNEGSKA (reference sequence). Trimming pared 2 bases from V and 4 bases from J, leaving 6 bases between.

This clonotype was seen many times. This chain connects TRBV7-6 to TRBJ2-5; 9 bases map to TRBD1. The CDR3 covers 18 residues. Germline values: CDR1 SGHVS, CDR2 FNYEAQ. With V trimmed by 5 bases and J by 3 bases, 16 bases remained unmatched. The CDR3 nucleotides read TGTGCCAGCAGCCGCCCCCTGAGGGACAGGGAATTTAAAGAGACCCAGTACTTC. This gives the protein CASSRPLRDREFKETQYF.

In its sample, this clonotype was seen a few times. The rearrangement links TRBV6-6 to TRBJ1-2, with D tentatively TRBD1 (5 bases). The germline V and J ends were trimmed by 2 bases and 3 bases, with 16 bases remaining between them. The CDR3 loop spans 16 amino acids. Germline CDR1 and CDR2: MNHNY and SVGAGI (reference sequence). The CDR3 region is CASSYPSGRGDYGYTF. CDR3 nucleotides: TGTGCCAGCAGTTACCCCTCGGGGCGGGGTGACTATGGCTACACCTTC.

This rearrangement joins TRBV5-1 to TRBJ2-1; 7 positions agree with TRBD1. Germline CDR1 reads SGHRS; CDR2 reads YFSETQ. The CDR3 consists of 15 residues. The ends lost 0 bases at V and 6 bases at J; junction bases unmatched: 6. DNA for the CDR3: TGCGCCAGCAGCTTGGCTTGGGCAGGGGGCAATGAGCAGTTCTTC. Residues: CASSLAWAGGNEQFF.

This clonotype was recorded a few times. This chain uses TRBV3-1 with TRBJ2-3; no definite D call. This CDR3 has 14 amino acids. From germline, CDR1 is LGHDT and CDR2 YNNKEL (reference sequence). V gave up 1 base and J gave up 5 bases, with 10 bases separating them. The CDR3 sequence: CASSQVRPGDTQYF. As DNA, the CDR3 is TGTGCCAGCAGCCAAGTTCGCCCCGGAGATACGCAGTATTTT.

V usage is TRBV19 and J usage is TRBJ1-1; no clear D gene. Trimming removed 8 bases at V and 4 bases at J, with 14 bases between. This CDR3 has 13 residues. Germline V gene data show CDR1 as LNHDA and CDR2 as SQIVND (reference sequence). The CDR3, as DNA: TGTGCCAGTCCCGTAGTGGGTAGCACTGAAGCTTTCTTT. It encodes CASPVVGSTEAFF. Using reference TRBV19 and TRBJ1-1 for the parts outside the CDR3, the full variable domain is DGGITQSPKYLFRKEGQNVTLSCEQNLNHDAMYWYRQDPGQGLRLIYYSQIVNDFQKGDIAEGYSVSREKKESFPLTVTSAQKNPTAFYLCASPVVGSTEAFFGQGTRLTVV.

A word on this clonotype: The junction differs from germline at one of its ends, possibly a read error. The rearrangement links TRBV7-6 to TRBJ2-3; 13 positions agree with TRBD2. The V gene's germline CDR1 is SGHVS and CDR2 FNYEAQ. This CDR3 comprises 17 residues. The DNA for the CDR3 is TGTGCCAGCAGCGGACGCCAACTAGCGGGAGGGTCAGATAGGCAGTATTTT. It encodes CASSGRQLAGGSDRQYF.

The V and J genes are TRBV5-6 and TRBJ1-1; D is uncertain. Trimming pared 5 bases from V and 5 bases from J, leaving 10 bases between. The germline V gene has CDR1 SGHDT and CDR2 YYEEEE. This CDR3 contains 12 residues. CDR3 nucleotide sequence: TGTGCCAGCAGTTTTGCCAAGACTGAAGCTTTCTTT. Its protein is CASSFAKTEAFF.

At least ten counts were recorded for this clonotype. V and J are TRBV7-8 and TRBJ1-2; TRBD1 matches 11 bases. V lost 4 bases, J lost 8 bases, and 9 bases stayed unmatched. CDR1 and CDR2 from the germline V gene are SGHVS and FQNEAQ. This CDR3 spans 15 amino acids. CDR3 sequence reads: CASSSGTGGMGGYTF. DNA for the CDR3: TGTGCCAGCAGCTCCGGGACAGGGGGGATGGGGGGCTACACCTTC.

V gene TRBV7-2 combines with J gene TRBJ2-7; weak D call: TRBD2 (6 bases). V was pared by 1 base and J by 4 bases, with 11 bases between. The CDR3 runs 14 residues. The germline V gene encodes CDR1 SGHTA and CDR2 FQGNSA. CDR3 bases: TGTGCCAGCAGCTTAGGGGACTTCCTATACGAGCAGTACTTC. Protein product: CASSLGDFLYEQYF.

The chain recombines TRBV20-1 with TRBJ2-1, with D possibly TRBD2 on 6 matching bases. Germline V gene sequence: CDR1 DFQATT, CDR2 SNEGSKA (reference sequence). The CDR3 has 13 amino acids. The V gene lost 0 bases and the J gene lost 9 bases, with 12 bases spanning the gap. CDR3 nucleotides: TGCAGTGCTAGAGATTTCCGCGGGACTGAGCAGTTCTTC. This translates into CSARDFRGTEQFF.

This chain joins TRBV7-2 and TRBJ2-2, with 14 positions matching TRBD2. The CDR3 loop spans 17 amino acids. With V trimmed by 5 bases and J by 5 bases, 7 bases remained unmatched. CDR1 and CDR2 (germline): SGHTA, FQGNSA. The CDR3 sequence: CASSPWTSGRRTGELFF. CDR3 nucleotide sequence: TGTGCCAGCAGCCCCTGGACTAGCGGGAGGAGGACCGGGGAGCTGTTTTTT.

The chain uses TRBV11-2 and TRBJ2-7; 9 bases match TRBD1. There are 19 residues in the CDR3. The ends lost 4 bases at V and 3 bases at J; junction bases unmatched: 19. Germline CDR1 and CDR2: SGHAT and FQNNGV. The CDR3, as DNA: TGTGCCAGCAGCTCAATACAATCCCGGGACAGGGAGGGAAGCTACGAGCAGTACTTC. It specifies CASSSIQSRDREGSYEQYF.

The chain is built from TRBV7-2 and TRBJ2-5; possible D gene TRBD2, 6 bases. Germline V gene lookup returns CDR1 SGHTA and CDR2 FQGNSA. V lost 5 bases, J lost 1 base, and 11 bases lay in between. The length of the CDR3 is 14 residues. CDR3 sequence reads: CASSPEGSQETQYF. In DNA, the CDR3 is TGTGCCAGCAGCCCGGAGGGGAGCCAAGAGACCCAGTACTTC.

This clonotype was recorded a few times. The chain links TRBV6-1 to TRBJ2-3, with TRBD1 matching 12 bases. Germline trimming cut 3 bases from V and 5 bases from J; bases unmatched to any gene: 6. Germline-derived CDR1 and CDR2 are MNHNS and SASEGT. This CDR3 is 16 amino acids long. CDR3 in DNA: TGTGCCAGCAGTGACGTCAGGGACAGGGGGCTAGATACGCAGTATTTT. This encodes CASSDVRDRGLDTQYF.

The chain uses TRBV15 and TRBJ2-1; tentative D call: TRBD1 (6 bases). The germline CDR1 and CDR2 sequences are LNHNV and YYDKDF (reference sequence). The CDR3 runs to 15 residues. The germline V and J ends were trimmed by 1 base and 9 bases, with 16 bases remaining between them. CDR3 region: CATSRAHPGAREQFF. CDR3 in DNA: TGTGCCACCAGCAGAGCCCATCCAGGGGCCCGTGAGCAGTTCTTC. Drawing the rest from reference TRBV15 and TRBJ2-1, the complete variable domain is DAMVIQNPRYQVTQFGKPVTLSCSQTLNHNVMYWYQQKSSQAPKLLFHYYDKDFNNEADTPDNFQSRRPNTSFCFLDIRSPGLGDTAMYLCATSRAHPGAREQFFGPGTRLTVL.

This clonotype appeared a few times. The rearrangement links TRBV7-2 to TRBJ2-1; weak D call: TRBD2 (6 bases). Germline V gives CDR1 SGHTA, CDR2 FQGNSA. V was pared by 2 bases and J by 2 bases, with 16 bases between. The CDR3 has 17 residues. CDR3 coding DNA: TGTGCCAGCAGCTTACTTGGCGGGATGCCCACCTACAATGAGCAGTTCTTC. This encodes CASSLLGGMPTYNEQFF.

The CDR3 region is CSLEAGTSRSDTQYF. The CDR3 DNA reads as TGCAGTCTTGAGGCTGGGACTAGTCGGTCAGATACGCAGTATTTT. This chain uses TRBV20-1 with TRBJ2-3; 8 bases fit TRBD2. The CDR3 contains 15 residues. The ends lost 8 bases at V and 4 bases at J; junction bases unmatched: 14. Germline values: CDR1 DFQATT, CDR2 SNEGSKA (reference sequence).

The chain employs TRBV12-3 or TRBV12-4 and TRBJ1-2; D gene uncertain. The CDR3 is made up of 15 amino acids. V lost 3 bases and J 4 bases, leaving 15 bases between the germline ends. In DNA, the CDR3 is TGTGCCAGCAGTTTGAAGGCAGGCGAAGTCTATGGCTACACCTTC. Translation gives CASSLKAGEVYGYTF.

The chain carries TRBV20-1 and TRBJ1-5; no clear D. The V and J ends lost 3 bases and 0 bases respectively, with 12 bases between them. This CDR3 contains 15 residues. Looked up from germline, CDR1 is DFQATT and CDR2 is SNEGSKA (reference sequence). The CDR3 DNA is TGCAGTGCTAGTTCTGAAATTAATAGCAATCAGCCCCAGCATTTT. Its translation is CSASSEINSNQPQHF.

This chain joins TRBV7-9 and TRBJ2-1, with 7 positions matching TRBD2. The V gene's germline CDR1 is SEHNR and CDR2 FQNEAQ (reference sequence). The V gene end was trimmed by 1 base and the J gene end by 3 bases; junction bases not matched to a gene: 6. The CDR3 is 16 amino acids. The CDR3 region has the DNA TGTGCCAGCAGCTTAGAAGGCGGGGGTTTCTACAATGAGCAGTTCTTC. Protein product: CASSLEGGGFYNEQFF.

The chain recombines TRBV5-4 with TRBJ2-1; possibly TRBD1 for D (6 bases). V was shortened by 3 bases and J by 10 bases, with 17 bases between the two germline ends. CDR3 length: 14 amino acids. Germline-derived CDR1 and CDR2 are SGHNT and YYREEE (reference sequence). The CDR3 is CASSSRTLTGEQFF. The CDR3 nucleotides are TGTGCCAGCAGCTCGCGGACCCTTACAGGGGAGCAGTTCTTC.